This is a list of T cell receptor beta chains from one sample in a study of blood T cell repertoires in COVID-19. Generated by immunoSEQ multiplex PCR, the TCRdb table keeps only in-frame clones and is missing some. The sample has about 370,000 clones, around 87% seen once. The specimen sequenced was PBMCs or T cells enriched from blood (not recorded which). Receptors originate from a man aged 18-30 years who had recovered from COVID-19. Each CDR3 is given with its conserved first and last residue. A D gene is named only where the DNA matches it firmly. Only part of the rows carry a size: once, few, many, or a class if the clone is expanded.

>-|TRBJ2-7|TRBV4-3|TRBD2
CASSQDWASGSYEQYF
TGCGCCAGCAGCCAAGATTGGGCTAGCGGTTCCTACGAGCAGTACTTC
>-|TRBJ1-4|TRBV4-1|TRBD1
CASRQGAREKLFF
TGCGCCAGCCGACAGGGGGCGCGTGAAAAACTGTTTTTT
>-|TRBJ2-4|TRBV4-3|TRBD1
CASSQDVPHRGNLAKNIQYF
TGCGCCAGCAGCCAAGATGTCCCCCACAGGGGGAACTTGGCCAAAAACATTCAGTACTTC
>-|TRBJ2-1|TRBV7-9|-
CASSLTAAGLGNEQFF
TGTGCCAGCAGCTTGACGGCGGCAGGGCTGGGGAATGAGCAGTTCTTC
>-|TRBJ1-4|TRBV3-1/TRBV3-2|TRBD1
CASSPLPGQGAKLFF
TGTGCCAGCAGCCCGCTACCGGGACAGGGTGCAAAACTGTTTTTT
>-|TRBJ2-7|TRBV6-5|TRBD1
CASSYLTGGIFYEQYF
TGTGCCAGCAGTTACCTGACAGGGGGTATATTCTACGAGCAGTACTTC
>-|TRBJ1-1|TRBV2|TRBD1
CASTETGGQEAFF
TGTGCCAGCACCGAGACAGGGGGGCAAGAAGCTTTCTTT
>once|TRBJ1-5|TRBV7-7|TRBD1
CASSLGTGKPQHF
TGTGCCAGCAGCCTTGGGACAGGGAAGCCCCAGCATTTT
>once|TRBJ2-5|TRBV5-4|-
CASSLALQETQYF
TGTGCCAGCAGCTTGGCCCTCCAAGAGACCCAGTACTTC
>-|TRBJ2-7|TRBV5-1|TRBD2
CASSLAAGGSYEQYF
TGCGCCAGCAGCTTGGCCGCGGGGGGCTCCTACGAGCAGTACTTC
>once|TRBJ1-5|TRBV4-3|-
CASSQDLSSGNQPQHF
TGCGCCAGCAGCCAAGATCTGAGCAGCGGCAATCAGCCCCAGCATTTT
>-|TRBJ1-1|TRBV18|-
CASSPSLSDMNTEAFF
TGTGCCAGCTCACCATCGCTCTCGGACATGAACACTGAAGCTTTCTTT
>-|TRBJ2-7|TRBV29-1|TRBD1
CSVAGTGLYEQYF
TGCAGCGTTGCCGGGACAGGTCTCTACGAGCAGTACTTC
>once|TRBJ1-6|TRBV5-5|-
CASSLGAGNSPLHF
TGTGCCAGCAGCTTGGGGGCAGGGAATTCACCCCTCCACTTT
>-|TRBJ1-2|TRBV7-9|TRBD1
CASSTNRDRDGYTF
TGTGCCAGCAGCACAAACCGGGACAGGGATGGCTACACCTTC
>-|TRBJ1-3|TRBV2|TRBD1
CASSDLSRGLSGNTIYF
TGTGCCAGCAGTGATCTGAGCAGGGGGCTATCGGGAAACACCATATATTTT
>-|TRBJ1-1|TRBV7-2|TRBD1
CASSPDRDTEAFF
TGTGCCAGCAGCCCCGACAGGGACACTGAAGCTTTCTTT
>-|TRBJ2-3|TRBV13|TRBD2
CASSLGAGGYTDTQYF
TGTGCCAGCAGCTTAGGGGCGGGAGGTTACACAGATACGCAGTATTTT
>-|TRBJ2-2|TRBV3-1/TRBV3-2|-
CASSQRTGELFF
TGTGCCAGCAGCCAGCGCACCGGGGAGCTGTTTTTT
>-|TRBJ2-2|TRBV5-8|-
CASSFGRVYTGELFF
TGTGCCAGCAGCTTCGGCAGGGTGTACACCGGGGAGCTGTTTTTT
>-|TRBJ2-2|TRBV4-2|-
CASSPQEYLQNTGELFF
TGTGCCAGCAGCCCACAAGAATATCTTCAAAACACCGGGGAGCTGTTTTTT
>-|TRBJ1-1|TRBV12-3/TRBV12-4|-
CASSLSPLPEAFF
TGTGCCAGCAGTTTATCCCCTCTCCCTGAAGCTTTCTTT
>-|TRBJ1-1|TRBV7-9|-
CASSGTRALNTEAFF
TGTGCCAGCAGCGGGACAAGAGCATTGAACACTGAAGCTTTCTTT
>-|TRBJ1-2|TRBV28|TRBD1
CASGLPRQGARGYTF
TGTGCCAGCGGATTACCTAGACAGGGGGCGCGAGGCTACACCTTC
>-|TRBJ2-4|TRBV4-2|TRBD2
CASSQEGTIAKNIQYF
TGTGCCAGCAGCCAAGAAGGGACTATAGCCAAAAACATTCAGTACTTC
>-|TRBJ1-1|TRBV14|TRBD1
CASSPRQGVWNTEAFF
TGTGCCAGCAGCCCCCGACAGGGTGTTTGGAACACTGAAGCTTTCTTT
>-|TRBJ1-2|TRBV19|-
CASSRGASNYGYTF
TGTGCCAGTAGTCGGGGGGCTTCTAACTATGGCTACACCTTC
>-|TRBJ2-7|TRBV12-5|-
CASGPDRHLPYEQYF
TGTGCTAGTGGCCCCGACAGGCATCTTCCCTACGAGCAGTACTTC